The following is a TCR beta chain sequence with its context. The antigen is unknown. The data stem from a study of cytomegalovirus exposure and HLA in healthy donors. Whole-study context: Samples from HLA-typed donors yielded about 85 million unique TCRs in an early data release.

The CDR3 sequence is 13 residues long. Germline CDR1 and CDR2: MNHEY and SMNVEV (reference sequence). The ends were cut back, 6 bases at V and 6 bases at J, with 9 bases in the middle. The study ran its PCR with 60 Vbeta and 13 Jbeta primers. This table comes from immunoSEQ multiplex PCR, and its TCRdb copy is limited to in-frame clones, with some not included. The sample includes around 170,000 clones, over 60% of them seen just once. Study results and limitations: For presence/absence analyses, sequencing depth was assumed to be roughly uniform across donors. In a later analysis, a missense DCLRE1C variant was linked to TCR beta V- and J-gene trimming.

The chain combines TRBV27 with TRBJ1-6; D ambiguous. The sequence came from a girl between 10 and 17 years old in good health and CMV-seronegative. Sequencing was done on a sample of PBMCs. CDR3 nucleotides: TGTGCCAGCAGAGGACTGGGTAATTCACCCCTCCACTTT. Its protein is CASRGLGNSPLHF.